A selection of T cell receptor beta chains follows, all from one sample in a study of OX40 agonist ivuxolimab in advanced cancers. Only in-frame clones appear in the TCRdb table, and some are missing; sequencing was by immunoSEQ multiplex PCR. The table includes about 24,000 clones, approximately 88% detected once. This material consisted of CD4+ or CD8+ T cells sorted from blood, taken in a trial of the OX40 agonist ivuxolimab. The receptors were sampled from an adult with an advanced solid tumor such as melanoma, head and neck, liver or kidney cancer. CDR3s include the opening cysteine and the closing phenylalanine or tryptophan. D genes are given only for firm matches. Size is omitted from some rows. Given values are once, few, many or a class for expanded clones.

J gene	D gene	V gene	clone size	CDR3 protein	CDR3 DNA
TRBJ2-7	-	TRBV29-1	-	CSVKQQGFGEQYF	TGCAGCGTCAAACAACAGGGTTTTGGCGAGCAGTACTTC
TRBJ2-5	-	TRBV18	-	CASSPSRGGETQYF	TGTGCCAGCTCACCATCGAGGGGTGGGGAGACCCAGTACTTC
TRBJ1-2	-	TRBV5-1	-	CASSLAQGYGYTF	TGCGCCAGCAGCTTGGCACAGGGCTATGGCTACACCTTC
TRBJ1-3	-	TRBV5-1	-	CASSLVPGSSGNTIYF	TGCGCCAGCAGCTTGGTTCCGGGAAGCTCTGGAAACACCATATATTTT
TRBJ2-1	-	TRBV9	-	CASTPGSENYNEQFF	TGTGCCAGCACCCCGGGTAGCGAAAATTACAATGAGCAGTTCTTC
TRBJ2-3	-	TRBV11-3	-	CASSLRGQGADTQYF	TGTGCCAGCAGCTTAAGAGGGCAGGGAGCAGATACGCAGTATTTT
TRBJ2-7	TRBD1	TRBV19	-	CASSEGQRGWEQYF	TGTGCCAGTAGCGAGGGACAGAGGGGTTGGGAGCAGTACTTC
TRBJ2-7	TRBD1	TRBV6-5	-	CASNRDRGSYEQYF	TGTGCCAGCAACCGGGACAGGGGGTCCTACGAGCAGTACTTC
TRBJ2-5	-	TRBV14	-	CASSQFETQYF	TGTGCCAGCAGCCAATTTGAGACCCAGTACTTC
TRBJ1-2	-	TRBV7-2	-	CASSSATRERGYTF	TGTGCCAGCAGCTCCGCAACCAGGGAGCGGGGCTACACCTTC
TRBJ2-3	TRBD2	TRBV4-3	-	CASSQVRGLPTDTQYF	TGCGCCAGCAGCCAAGTTCGGGGACTACCCACAGATACGCAGTATTTT
TRBJ2-7	-	TRBV27	-	CASSLTAQRVGEQYF	TGTGCCAGCAGTTTAACGGCCCAGCGAGTAGGCGAGCAGTACTTC
TRBJ1-2	-	TRBV7-9	-	CASSTTGLYGYTF	TGTGCCAGCAGCACTACAGGACTCTATGGCTACACCTTC
TRBJ1-2	-	TRBV30	-	CAGRDTLRNGYTF	TGTGCCGGCCGGGACACCTTGCGGAATGGCTACACCTTC
TRBJ1-1	-	TRBV7-2	-	CASSLQSGGTEAFF	TGTGCCAGCAGCTTACAATCCGGGGGGACTGAAGCTTTCTTT
TRBJ2-1	-	TRBV19	-	CASRRSASSYNEQFF	TGTGCCAGCCGAAGGTCGGCCAGCTCCTACAATGAGCAGTTCTTC
TRBJ2-3	-	TRBV18	-	CASSPGMSGGTDTQYF	TGTGCCAGCTCACCGGGGATGTCGGGGGGCACAGATACGCAGTATTTT
TRBJ1-2	TRBD1	TRBV28	-	CATPGQEYGYTF	TGTGCCACACCGGGACAGGAGTATGGCTACACCTTC
TRBJ1-2	-	TRBV4-3	-	CASSHTLSDRTNYGYTF	TGCGCCAGCAGCCACACCTTGTCAGACAGGACTAACTATGGCTACACCTTC
TRBJ1-5	TRBD1	TRBV5-1	-	CASRPGQGDNQPQHF	TGCGCCAGCAGGCCCGGACAGGGCGACAATCAGCCCCAGCATTTT
TRBJ1-5	TRBD1	TRBV7-9	-	CASSWGLTGGEDQPQHF	TGTGCCAGCAGCTGGGGGCTGACAGGGGGCGAAGATCAGCCCCAGCATTTT
TRBJ1-2	-	TRBV6-6	-	CASSYLGNWYTF	TGTGCCAGCAGTTACTTGGGAAATTGGTACACCTTC
TRBJ2-7	TRBD2	TRBV4-1	-	CASSQDIRGDFLGQYF	TGCGCCAGCAGCCAAGATATACGGGGGGACTTCCTCGGGCAGTACTTC
TRBJ1-1	-	TRBV10-2	few	CASTGGTEAFF	TGCGCCAGCACCGGGGGGACTGAAGCTTTCTTT
TRBJ1-2	-	TRBV7-9	-	CASSLGQQLLYGYTF	TGTGCCAGCAGCTTAGGACAGCAATTACTCTATGGCTACACCTTC
TRBJ2-7	TRBD2	TRBV5-1	-	CASSPGGGPYEQYF	TGCGCCAGCAGCCCGGGGGGGGGTCCCTACGAGCAGTACTTC
TRBJ2-7	TRBD2	TRBV5-1	-	CASSPTSGSNYEQYF	TGCGCCAGCAGCCCGACTAGCGGGAGTAATTACGAGCAGTACTTC
TRBJ1-1	-	TRBV20-1	few	CSAPGGTEAFF	TGCAGTGCCCCGGGGGGCACTGAAGCTTTCTTT
TRBJ2-7	-	TRBV11-1	-	CASSLSGYEQYF	TGTGCCAGCAGCTTATCTGGCTACGAGCAGTACTTC
TRBJ1-5	-	TRBV6-6	-	CASSYENRNSQHF	TGTGCCAGCAGTTATGAGAACAGAAATTCCCAGCATTTT
TRBJ2-3	-	TRBV5-1	-	CASSLELSDTQYF	TGCGCCAGCAGCTTGGAACTTTCAGATACGCAGTATTTT
TRBJ1-2	-	TRBV6-1	-	CASLGVGRGYTF	TGTGCCAGCCTGGGGGTGGGGCGAGGCTACACCTTC
TRBJ2-7	-	TRBV5-1	-	CASSPAPTPTYEQYF	TGCGCCAGCAGCCCCGCCCCGACACCGACCTACGAGCAGTACTTC
TRBJ2-7	-	TRBV6-6	-	CASSSRRGEQYF	TGTGCCAGCAGTTCCCGAAGGGGCGAGCAGTACTTC
TRBJ2-1	TRBD2	TRBV27	-	CASSLHGTSGIYNEQFF	TGTGCCAGCAGTCTACATGGGACTAGCGGGATCTACAATGAGCAGTTCTTC
TRBJ2-3	TRBD2	TRBV7-3	-	CASSLRTSGSTDTQYF	TGTGCCAGCAGCCTACGGACTAGCGGGAGCACAGATACGCAGTATTTT
TRBJ1-1	-	TRBV5-4	once	CASSSAQRLNTEAFF	TGTGCCAGCAGCTCGGCACAGAGATTGAACACTGAAGCTTTCTTT
TRBJ2-7	-	TRBV18	-	CASSGRTYEQYF	TGTGCCAGCTCTGGGCGTACCTACGAGCAGTACTTC
TRBJ1-1	-	TRBV6-6	-	CASSSPGRGRAEAFF	TGTGCCAGCAGTTCCCCAGGGCGGGGGCGAGCTGAAGCTTTCTTT
TRBJ2-7	TRBD1	TRBV29-1	-	CSVEGQGRNEQYF	TGCAGCGTTGAGGGACAGGGCCGGAATGAGCAGTACTTC
TRBJ2-7	TRBD2	TRBV28	-	CASSSMGLAGGHEQYF	TGTGCCAGCAGTTCTATGGGACTAGCGGGAGGCCACGAGCAGTACTTC
TRBJ2-7	TRBD2	TRBV27	-	CASSLLAGAHSYEQYF	TGTGCCAGCAGTTTACTAGCGGGAGCCCACTCCTACGAGCAGTACTTC
TRBJ1-5	TRBD1	TRBV4-1	once	CASSQDRTGTRSNQPQHF	TGCGCCAGCAGCCAAGACCGGACAGGGACTAGAAGCAATCAGCCCCAGCATTTT
TRBJ2-3	-	TRBV7-2	-	CASSRPALVGLNTDTQYF	TGTGCCAGCAGCAGACCGGCACTAGTGGGGCTCAACACAGATACGCAGTATTTT
TRBJ1-1	-	TRBV13	-	CASSYGQNTEAFF	TGTGCCAGCAGCTATGGACAGAACACTGAAGCTTTCTTT
TRBJ2-7	-	TRBV21-1	-	CASSFASGRGNEQYF	TGTGCCAGCAGCTTCGCTAGCGGGAGGGGGAACGAGCAGTACTTC
TRBJ2-2	-	TRBV7-9	-	CASSLFRGADTGELFF	TGTGCCAGCAGCTTATTTCGGGGGGCGGACACCGGGGAGCTGTTTTTT
TRBJ2-7	-	TRBV7-2	-	CASSRSGYEQYF	TGTGCCAGCAGCCGTAGCGGCTACGAGCAGTACTTC
TRBJ2-1	-	TRBV10-3	-	CAISESNGNEQFF	TGTGCCATCAGTGAGTCCAACGGGAATGAGCAGTTCTTC
TRBJ2-7	TRBD2	TRBV7-2	-	CASSIGTSGRRGSYEQYF	TGTGCCAGCAGTATCGGGACTAGCGGGAGGAGGGGGAGCTACGAGCAGTACTTC
TRBJ2-5	-	TRBV21-1	-	CASSKSGRRDSQYF	TGTGCCAGCAGCAAATCCGGGCGAAGGGACTCCCAGTACTTC
TRBJ2-1	TRBD2	TRBV5-1	-	CASRPLAGQNNEQFF	TGCGCCAGCAGACCACTAGCGGGCCAGAACAATGAGCAGTTCTTC
TRBJ2-1	-	TRBV6-1	-	CASSESTGIYNEQFF	TGTGCCAGCAGTGAATCTACGGGGATCTACAATGAGCAGTTCTTC
TRBJ1-1	-	TRBV27	-	CASSLFGGPTEAFF	TGTGCCAGCAGTTTATTCGGGGGGCCCACTGAAGCTTTCTTT
TRBJ2-7	-	TRBV30	-	CAWSDGSSYEQYF	TGTGCCTGGAGTGACGGCAGCTCCTACGAGCAGTACTTC